Reported below is one TCR beta chain. What it recognizes is unknown. V was pared by 5 bases and J by 2 bases, with 9 bases of the junction left unmatched. This CDR3 spans 16 amino acids. Diagnoses were made from clinical symptoms, serum measures (thyroxine and TRAb), thyroid ultrasound and orbital computed tomography. The data originate from a study of T cells in Graves' hyperthyroidism and ophthalmopathy. TCR beta CDR3 regions were amplified from RNA transcripts. The TCR CDR3 was amplified in a first-round RT-PCR using the HTBI primer set. TCRdb ran MiXCR on the multiplex PCR reads and lists one entry per CDR3 protein. The data show about 840,000 distinct CDR3 sequences, with 35% to 45% seen just once and about 9% held by the top ten. Findings and caveats of the study: Ophthalmopathy was separated from stable hyperthyroidism by a 13 V-J model.

The rearrangement joins TRBV12-3 or TRBV12-4 to TRBJ2-3; 8 bases match TRBD1. The sequenced sample was blood. The receptor comes from a man between 18 and 35 years old with Graves' hyperthyroidism. Written as DNA, the CDR3 is TGTGCCAGCAGTCCAGGACAGGGAGCCCACACAGATACGCAGTATTTT. Translation: CASSPGQGAHTDTQYF.